Following are 19 T cell receptor beta chains from one sample sequenced in a study of HIV-infected patients and healthy controls. No cell fractionation was done, so the repertoire covers all unsorted peripheral blood T cells. cDNA was made from around 0.45 ug RNA using alpha and beta constant primers. Separate chain-specific third strand synthesis with multiplexing indices produced the alpha and beta libraries. TCRdb passed the 5' RACE reads through MiXCR, listing each CDR3 protein once. The repertoire consists of under 25,000 distinct CDR3 sequences, with approximately 9% occurring once and the leading ten covering about 2.5%. The sample taken for sequencing was blood. Receptor source: an adult in good health.

This clonotype was counted only a few times. The chain carries TRBV6-5 and TRBJ2-7, with D tentatively TRBD1 (5 bases). The CDR3 loop spans 16 amino acids. Germline CDR1 reads MNHEY; CDR2 reads SVGAGI. The V end was cut by 0 bases, the J end by 4 bases, with 16 bases between. The CDR3: CASSYSGAQAWYEQYF. The CDR3, as DNA: TGTGCCAGCAGTTACTCAGGGGCGCAGGCTTGGTACGAGCAGTACTTC.

The rearrangement joins TRBV9 to TRBJ2-3; D unresolved. Germline V gene sequence: CDR1 SGDLS, CDR2 YYNGEE. Between the trimmed V and J ends, which lost 0 bases and 5 bases, there was a span of 4 bases. The CDR3 consists of 12 residues. CDR3 sequence reads: CASSVAGDTQYF. The CDR3 nucleotides read TGTGCCAGCAGCGTAGCTGGAGATACGCAGTATTTT.

Many counts were recorded for this clonotype. The chain has TRBV7-2 and TRBJ2-5; 9 positions agree with TRBD2. V shed 4 bases and J 1 base; nucleotides not matched to a gene: 1. Germline V gene lookup returns CDR1 SGHTA and CDR2 FQGNSA. The CDR3 has 14 amino acids. CDR3 bases: TGTGCCAGCAGCTCTAGCGGGATCCAAGAGACCCAGTACTTC. It codes for CASSSSGIQETQYF.

In the case of this clonotype: A read error is possible here, since a much larger clone lies one base away. The V call is TRBV5-1, the J call TRBJ2-6; TRBD2 is a possible D gene (6 bases). Germline CDR1 and CDR2: SGHRS and YFSETQ. The CDR3 contains 16 residues. CDR3 sequence (DNA): TGCGCCAGCGGCTTGGAGGGCTGGTACGGGGCCAACGTCCTGACTTTC. It specifies CASGLEGWYGANVLTF.

This clonotype was seen at least ten times. This chain joins TRBV6-2 or TRBV6-3 and TRBJ2-2; TRBD2 agrees at 7 bases. J lost 2 bases, V lost 3 bases, and 3 bases had no gene match. The CDR3 has 15 amino acids. In germline, CDR1 is MNHEY, CDR2 SVGEGT. The CDR3 nucleotides read TGTGCCAGCAGTTATCCTAGCGGAAACACCGGGGAGCTGTTTTTT. Its protein is CASSYPSGNTGELFF.

The CDR3 here is CSVAGGSLDTQYF. CDR3 in DNA: TGCAGCGTTGCTGGCGGGAGCCTAGATACGCAGTATTTT. The chain joins TRBV29-1 to TRBJ2-3, with 7 bases matching TRBD2. Germline V CDR1 and CDR2: SQVTM, ANQGSEA. The length of the CDR3 is 13 residues. The ends lost 4 bases at V and 5 bases at J; junction bases unmatched: 6.

In its sample, this clonotype was seen many times. V and J are TRBV6-2 or TRBV6-3 and TRBJ1-5, with D perhaps TRBD1 (6 bases). Per germline, CDR1 MNHEY and CDR2 SVGEGT. This CDR3 has 15 amino acids. V lost 3 bases to trimming and J lost 4 bases, with 13 bases between them. The CDR3 here is CASSYPTGKNQPQHF. The CDR3 coding sequence is TGTGCCAGCAGTTATCCGACAGGAAAGAATCAGCCCCAGCATTTT.

By sample fraction, this clonotype is large. This sequence joins TRBV6-4 and TRBJ2-3; 14 bases are a match to TRBD2. Germline lookup yields CDR1 MRHNA and CDR2 SNTAGT. CDR3 size: 16 residues. V gave up 3 bases and J gave up 6 bases; unmatched junction bases: 5. The CDR3 bases are TGTGCCAGCAGTGATGGGACTAGCGGGGGCCCCGATACGCAGTATTTT. Translated: CASSDGTSGGPDTQYF.

This clonotype is judged medium-sized. V gene TRBV6-5 combines with J gene TRBJ2-5; D gene uncertain. The CDR3 totals 13 residues. Trimming removed 2 bases from V and 2 bases from J, with 6 bases in between. Germline lookup yields CDR1 MNHEY and CDR2 SVGAGI. CDR3 sequence reads: CASSYQPQETQYF. CDR3 in DNA: TGTGCCAGCAGTTACCAACCTCAAGAGACCCAGTACTTC.

This clonotype is medium-sized (0.01 to 0.1%) in the sample. The rearrangement links TRBV21-1 to TRBJ2-1; TRBD1, the D gene given by the table, was not confirmed from the DNA. TRBV21-1 is a pseudogene segment. The CDR3 loop spans 16 amino acids. This CDR3 reads CASSKPGQDLANEQFF. The CDR3 nucleotides read TGTGCCAGCAGCAAACCGGGACAGGACCTCGCCAATGAGCAGTTCTTC.

Only a few counts were recorded for this clonotype. The V and J genes are TRBV4-2 and TRBJ2-7; no reliable D call. Deletions cut 0 bases from V and 2 bases from J, with 11 bases between. CDR1 is LGHNA and CDR2 is YNFKEQ in the germline V gene. The CDR3 is 15 residues long. The CDR3: CASSQEGPATYEQYF. CDR3 sequence (DNA): TGTGCCAGCAGCCAAGAAGGCCCCGCGACCTACGAGCAGTACTTC.

This rearrangement joins TRBV12-3 or TRBV12-4 to TRBJ1-5; no reliable D call. The V and J ends lost 3 bases and 0 bases respectively, with 12 bases between them. This CDR3 contains 16 residues. Written as DNA, the CDR3 is TGTGCCAGCAGTTTCTACGGATCTGATAGCAATCAGCCCCAGCATTTT. As protein: CASSFYGSDSNQPQHF.

This clonotype was observed at least ten times. The chain recombines TRBV27 with TRBJ1-2; D is unresolved. Between the trimmed V and J ends, which lost 8 bases and 0 bases, there was a span of 10 bases. The CDR3 loop spans 13 amino acids. Germline CDR1 is MNHEY and CDR2 is SMNVEV (reference sequence). DNA of the CDR3: TGTGCCAGCCGCTTGGGAACTAACTATGGCTACACCTTC. Its translation is CASRLGTNYGYTF.

This clonotype was seen at least ten times. This chain links TRBV6-2 or TRBV6-3 with TRBJ2-7; the match to TRBD2 covers 8 bases. Losses at the gene ends were 2 bases for V and 0 bases for J; bases not matched to a gene: 0. Germline V gives CDR1 MNHEY, CDR2 SVGEGT. The CDR3 has 14 residues. CDR3 sequence reads: CASSYLAGSYEQYF. For the CDR3, the DNA is TGTGCCAGCAGTTACCTAGCGGGCTCCTACGAGCAGTACTTC.

This clonotype is medium-sized (0.01 to 0.1%) within its sample. The chain combines TRBV28 with TRBJ2-7; possibly TRBD1 for D (6 bases). Trimming removed 3 bases at V and 4 bases at J, with 13 bases between. CDR3 size: 14 residues. The germline V gene encodes CDR1 MDHEN and CDR2 SYDVKM. The CDR3: CASSLWQGKYEQYF. The DNA of the CDR3 is TGTGCCAGCAGTTTGTGGCAGGGGAAGTACGAGCAGTACTTC. Complete variable domain (other parts from reference TRBV28 and TRBJ2-7): DVKVTQSSRYLVKRTGEKVFLECVQDMDHENMFWYRQDPGLGLRLIYFSYDVKMKEKGDIPEGYSVSREKKERFSLILESASTNQTSMYLCASSLWQGKYEQYFGPGTRLTVT.

This clonotype was counted many times. The CDR3, as DNA: TGTGCCAGCAGCACTCGACCGGGGAGCTCTGGGGCCAACGTCCTGACTTTC. It is translated as CASSTRPGSSGANVLTF. The chain employs TRBV21-1 and TRBJ2-6; the tabulated D call, TRBD1, remains unverified against the DNA. TRBV21-1 is a known pseudogene. The CDR3 sequence is 17 residues long.

This clonotype has ten or more counts. The chain couples TRBV29-1 to TRBJ2-7; D is perhaps TRBD1 or TRBD2 (6 bases each). Germline loops: CDR1 SQVTM, CDR2 ANQGSEA. V was shortened by 2 bases and J by 6 bases, with 14 bases between the two germline ends. The CDR3 consists of 13 residues. DNA of the CDR3: TGCAGCGTTGAATCGGGGGCCCGTCTCGAGCAGTACTTC. It is translated as CSVESGARLEQYF.

This clonotype is medium-sized within its sample. The gene calls are TRBV4-2 and TRBJ1-2; unclear D gene. Trimming took off 0 bases at V and 4 bases at J, with 6 bases between the two ends. Germline V gene lookup returns CDR1 LGHNA and CDR2 YNFKEQ. The CDR3 spans 13 residues. The DNA of the CDR3 is TGTGCCAGCAGCCAAGACACATTCTATGGCTACACCTTC. This sequence encodes CASSQDTFYGYTF.

Many counts were recorded for this clonotype. This chain connects TRBV29-1 to TRBJ1-1, with D possibly TRBD1 on 6 matching bases. The CDR3 covers 12 residues. Germline loops: CDR1 SQVTM, CDR2 ANQGSEA. The ends were cut back, 2 bases at V and 10 bases at J, with 14 bases in the middle. CDR3 residues: CSVEFPGGPAFF. The CDR3 DNA is TGCAGCGTTGAATTCCCTGGGGGGCCAGCTTTCTTT.